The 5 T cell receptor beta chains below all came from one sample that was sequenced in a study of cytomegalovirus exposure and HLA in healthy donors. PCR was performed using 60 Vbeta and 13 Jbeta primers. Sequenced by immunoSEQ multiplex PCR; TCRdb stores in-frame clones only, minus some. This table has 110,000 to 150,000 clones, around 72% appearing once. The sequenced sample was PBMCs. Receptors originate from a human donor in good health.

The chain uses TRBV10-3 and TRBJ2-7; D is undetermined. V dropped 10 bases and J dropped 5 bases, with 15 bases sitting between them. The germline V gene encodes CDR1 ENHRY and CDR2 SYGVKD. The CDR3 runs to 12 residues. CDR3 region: CATRSVANEQYF. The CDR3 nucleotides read TGTGCCACCAGATCCGTTGCGAACGAGCAGTACTTC.

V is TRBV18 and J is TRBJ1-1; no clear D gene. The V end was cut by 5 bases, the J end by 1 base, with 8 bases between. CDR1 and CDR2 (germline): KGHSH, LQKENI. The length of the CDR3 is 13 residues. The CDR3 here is CASSGEQNTEAFF. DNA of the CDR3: TGTGCCAGCTCAGGGGAGCAGAACACTGAAGCTTTCTTT.

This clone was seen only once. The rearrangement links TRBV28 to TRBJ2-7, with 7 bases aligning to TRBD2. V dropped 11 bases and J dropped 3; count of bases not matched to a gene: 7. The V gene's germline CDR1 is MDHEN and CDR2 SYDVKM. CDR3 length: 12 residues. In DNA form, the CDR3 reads TGTGCCCTGGGGGGGGAGGGCTACGAGCAGTACTTC. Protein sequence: CALGGEGYEQYF.

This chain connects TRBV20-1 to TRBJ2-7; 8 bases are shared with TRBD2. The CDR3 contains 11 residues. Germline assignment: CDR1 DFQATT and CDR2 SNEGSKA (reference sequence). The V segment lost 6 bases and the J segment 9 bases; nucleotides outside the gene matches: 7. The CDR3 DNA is TGCAGTGCACGGACTAGCTTCGGGCAGTACTTC. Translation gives CSARTSFGQYF.

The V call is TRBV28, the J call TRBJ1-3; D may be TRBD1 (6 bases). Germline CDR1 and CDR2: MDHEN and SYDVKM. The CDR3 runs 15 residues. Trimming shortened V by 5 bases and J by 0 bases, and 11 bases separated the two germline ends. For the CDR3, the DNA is TGTGCCAGCAGTCCAACAGGGTACTCTGGAAACACCATATATTTT. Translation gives CASSPTGYSGNTIYF.